This T cell receptor (beta chain) came from a study of blood T cell repertoires in COVID-19. Across the study: Specimens from acute and convalescent COVID-19 originated in the United States, Italy and Spain.

Trimming pared 10 bases from V and 1 base from J, leaving 13 bases between. This CDR3 is built from 13 residues. CDR1 and CDR2 from the germline V gene are MDHEN and SYDVKM. Clones were read by immunoSEQ multiplex PCR, and TCRdb kept only the in-frame ones, dropping some. Of 140,000 to 150,000 clones listed, 81% are singletons. This sequence joins TRBV28 and TRBJ2-5; TRBD2 is a possible D gene (7 bases). This TCR was sampled from a human donor in a cohort sampled during active COVID-19. The specimen was peripheral blood. CDR3 sequence reads: CATWGGFQETQYF. The CDR3 bases are TGTGCCACGTGGGGGGGCTTCCAAGAGACCCAGTACTTC.